The 27 T cell receptor beta chains in this list originate from one sample, sequenced in a study of blood T cell repertoires in COVID-19. TCRdb's table, derived via immunoSEQ multiplex PCR, lists solely in-frame clones and lacks some. The repertoire holds fewer than 600,000 clones, with approximately 88% as singletons. Sequences were obtained from PBMCs or T cells enriched from blood (not recorded which). These receptors came from a woman in her forties who had recovered from COVID-19.

This clone is a singleton in its sample. The J gene is TRBJ2-7, the V gene TRBV5-1, with D perhaps matching TRBD2 (6 bases). Germline V lookup: CDR1 SGHRS, CDR2 YFSETQ. The ends were cut back, 2 bases at V and 2 bases at J, with 14 bases in the middle. This CDR3 spans 15 amino acids. The CDR3 coding sequence is TGCGCCAGCAGCTTACAAATAGCGGCTACCTACGAGCAGTACTTC. Translating it yields CASSLQIAATYEQYF.

V is TRBV7-2 and J is TRBJ2-7; 11 bases agree with TRBD2. The germline V gene encodes CDR1 SGHTA and CDR2 FQGNSA. The CDR3 consists of 13 residues. Unmatched junction bases numbered 2, after V lost 6 bases and J lost 4 bases. The DNA of the CDR3 is TGTGCCAGCAGTAGCGGGAGGGGGTACGAGCAGTACTTC. This gives the protein CASSSGRGYEQYF.

The chain couples TRBV29-1 to TRBJ1-1; 7 nucleotides line up with TRBD1. Germline V gene sequence: CDR1 SQVTM, CDR2 ANQGSEA. The CDR3 covers 14 residues. V was pared by 7 bases and J by 3 bases, with 11 bases of the junction left unmatched. The CDR3 sequence is CSDGRTGTHTEAFF. The CDR3 coding sequence is TGCAGCGATGGCCGGACAGGTACTCACACTGAAGCTTTCTTT.

The J gene is TRBJ2-1, the V gene TRBV5-1; TRBD2 agrees at 7 bases. The length of the CDR3 is 13 residues. Germline V gene data show CDR1 as SGHRS and CDR2 as YFSETQ. Germline trimming cut 4 bases from V and 10 bases from J; bases unmatched to any gene: 8. The CDR3 region is CASSQLPSGEQFF. In nucleotides, the CDR3 is TGCGCCAGCAGCCAGCTTCCTAGCGGCGAGCAGTTCTTC.

This clone was recorded a few times. The V gene is TRBV11-3, the J gene TRBJ2-3; D is possibly TRBD1 (5 bases). This CDR3 region has 16 residues. Germline assignment: CDR1 SGHNT and CDR2 YENEEA. Trimming took off 5 bases at V and 1 base at J, with 16 bases between the two ends. The CDR3 DNA is TGTGCCAGCAGCGCCCGACAGCAAAGGCGCACAGATACGCAGTATTTT. This translates into CASSARQQRRTDTQYF.

V and J are TRBV6-2 or TRBV6-3 and TRBJ2-1; 10 positions agree with TRBD1. The CDR3 is 14 residues long. The germline gives CDR1 MNHEY, CDR2 SVGEGT. With V trimmed by 6 bases and J by 15 bases, 14 bases remained unmatched. Written as DNA, the CDR3 is TGTGCCAGCAGCAGACAGGGGGCAATTAAAAGTGCGTTCTTC. This sequence encodes CASSRQGAIKSAFF.

The CDR3 nucleotides are TGTGCCAGCAGCTCGGGACAGGGGGGTAACTATGGCTACACCTTC. Protein sequence: CASSSGQGGNYGYTF. The chain couples TRBV5-4 to TRBJ1-2; 11 bases are shared with TRBD1. The V segment lost 3 bases and the J segment 1 base; nucleotides outside the gene matches: 2. CDR1 is SGHNT and CDR2 is YYREEE in the germline V gene (reference sequence). CDR3 length: 15 amino acids.

The chain couples TRBV11-2 to TRBJ1-5; 7 nucleotides match TRBD1. CDR1 is SGHAT, CDR2 FQNNGV, per germline. J was trimmed by 3 bases and V by 5 bases; bases with no gene match: 7. The CDR3 length is 15 residues. CDR3 sequence reads: CASSRTQGPNQPQHF. In DNA form, the CDR3 reads TGTGCCAGCAGCCGCACACAGGGGCCCAATCAGCCCCAGCATTTT.

The chain combines TRBV3-1 (or the pseudogene TRBV3-2) with TRBJ1-4, with 10 bases matching TRBD1. The CDR3 runs 15 residues. The V segment lost 5 bases and the J segment 5 bases; nucleotides outside the gene matches: 5. Germline V gene lookup returns CDR1 LGHDT and CDR2 YNNKEL (reference sequence). CDR3 DNA sequence: TGTGCCAGCAGCAGACCGGGACAGGGGAATGAAAAACTGTTTTTT. Encoded protein: CASSRPGQGNEKLFF.

The chain couples TRBV9 to TRBJ1-3, with D unresolved. The germline V gene has CDR1 SGDLS and CDR2 YYNGEE. This CDR3 has 15 amino acids. The V and J ends lost 0 bases and 0 bases respectively, with 7 bases between them. The CDR3 DNA follows: TGTGCCAGCAGCGTAGAAGTTAGCTCTGGAAACACCATATATTTT. This translates into CASSVEVSSGNTIYF.

The count of this clone is one. This chain uses TRBV9 with TRBJ2-7; a weak D match, TRBD1 (5 bases). V gave up 1 base and J gave up 2 bases, with 7 bases separating them. The CDR3 loop spans 13 amino acids. Germline V gene data show CDR1 as SGDLS and CDR2 as YYNGEE. The CDR3 is CASSVSGTYEQYF. In DNA form, the CDR3 reads TGTGCCAGCAGCGTATCAGGGACCTACGAGCAGTACTTC.

A remark on this clone: The sample carries other DNA sequences with the same CDR3. The V gene is TRBV5-1, the J gene TRBJ2-5; D unresolved. V was clipped by 0 bases and J by 5 bases, with 5 bases between them. The V gene's germline CDR1 is SGHRS and CDR2 YFSETQ. There are 12 residues in the CDR3. The CDR3: CASSLARETQYF. For the CDR3, the DNA is TGCGCCAGCAGCTTGGCACGGGAGACCCAGTACTTC.

The chain joins TRBV27 to TRBJ1-5; D perhaps matches TRBD1 (6 bases). This CDR3 has 15 amino acids. V was cut by 1 base and J by 4 bases, with 11 bases left in between. Germline CDR1 reads MNHEY; CDR2 reads SMNVEV (reference sequence). Here the CDR3 reads CASSLLQGSNQPQHF. CDR3 DNA sequence: TGTGCCAGCAGTTTATTACAGGGATCGAATCAGCCCCAGCATTTT.

This clone occurred a few times. This chain uses TRBV5-6 with TRBJ2-7, with D perhaps TRBD1 (6 bases). The ends were cut back, 0 bases at V and 0 bases at J, with 19 bases in the middle. In germline, CDR1 is SGHDT, CDR2 YYEEEE. This CDR3 is 18 amino acids long. The CDR3 spells CASSLDEGQGKVSYEQYF. CDR3 sequence (DNA): TGTGCCAGCAGCTTGGATGAGGGCCAGGGGAAAGTCTCCTACGAGCAGTACTTC.

The CDR3 region is CASSLGGGVGNEQYF. DNA for the CDR3: TGTGCCAGCAGCTTAGGGGGGGGCGTCGGAAACGAGCAGTACTTC. This chain joins TRBV7-2 and TRBJ2-7, with D possibly matching TRBD2 (7 bases). V lost 1 base, J lost 5 bases, and 15 bases lay in between. The germline CDR1 and CDR2 sequences are SGHTA and FQGNSA. The CDR3 consists of 15 residues.

V is TRBV5-1 and J is TRBJ2-1; 9 bases line up with TRBD2. The CDR3 has 14 residues. J lost 6 bases, V lost 1 base, and 2 bases had no gene match. Germline V lookup: CDR1 SGHRS, CDR2 YFSETQ. The CDR3 region has the DNA TGCGCCAGCAGCTTGTGGCGGGAGGGCAATGAGCAGTTCTTC. Its protein product is CASSLWREGNEQFF.

V gene TRBV30 combines with J gene TRBJ1-6; 7 bases fit TRBD1. From germline, CDR1 is GTSNPN and CDR2 SVGIG (reference sequence). The V segment lost 2 bases and the J segment 6 bases; nucleotides outside the gene matches: 4. The CDR3 consists of 14 residues. In DNA, the CDR3 is TGTGCCTGGAGTCAAGACAGGGTTAATTCACCCCTCCACTTT. Its translation: CAWSQDRVNSPLHF. Filled out from reference TRBV30 and TRBJ1-6, the complete variable domain reads SQTIHQWPATLVQPVGSPLSLECTVEGTSNPNLYWYRQAAGRGLQLLFYSVGIGQISSEVPQNLSASRPQDRQFILSSKKLLLSDSGFYLCAWSQDRVNSPLHFGNGTRLTVT.

The chain carries TRBV6-2 or TRBV6-3 and TRBJ2-2, with D unresolved. Trimming cost V 3 bases and J 3 bases, with 8 bases left between them. CDR1 and CDR2 from the germline V gene are MNHEY and SVGEGT. CDR3 length: 14 amino acids. The CDR3, as DNA: TGTGCCAGCAGTTATATCCCCGACACCGGGGAGCTGTTTTTT. This gives the protein CASSYIPDTGELFF.

J is TRBJ1-1 and V is TRBV30; 7 bases fit TRBD1. V shed 4 bases and J 7 bases; nucleotides not matched to a gene: 6. The CDR3 is 12 residues long. CDR1 and CDR2 from the germline V gene are GTSNPN and SVGIG (reference sequence). The CDR3 loop reads CAWTQGIGEAFF. As DNA, the CDR3 is TGTGCCTGGACACAGGGGATAGGTGAAGCTTTCTTT.

The chain links TRBV6-5 to TRBJ2-1; D gene uncertain. The CDR3 length is 11 residues. Germline V gene data show CDR1 as MNHEY and CDR2 as SVGAGI. DNA of the CDR3: TGTGCGCCTTGTTCTAGGAATGAGCAGTTCTTC. Translated: CAPCSRNEQFF.

In DNA, the CDR3 is TGCGCCAGCAGTCCCCTAGCGGGAGCCTTAAATGAGCAGTTCTTC. Translation gives CASSPLAGALNEQFF. The chain combines TRBV23-1 with TRBJ2-1, with 10 bases identical to TRBD2. TRBV23-1 is an ORF, with its function uncertain. The ends lost 4 bases at V and 7 bases at J; junction bases unmatched: 7. The CDR3 length is 15 residues.

The chain links TRBV18 to TRBJ2-1; tentative D call: TRBD1 (5 bases). V lost 0 bases and J 7 bases, leaving 10 bases between the germline ends. Germline assignment: CDR1 KGHSH and CDR2 LQKENI. This CDR3 has 14 amino acids. The CDR3 loop is CASSPPRGRNEQFF. CDR3 DNA sequence: TGTGCCAGCTCACCACCAAGGGGTAGGAATGAGCAGTTCTTC.

The chain combines TRBV9 with TRBJ2-1; 10 positions match TRBD2. V lost 4 bases, J lost 7 bases, and 11 bases stayed unmatched. The CDR3 loop spans 16 amino acids. Per germline, CDR1 SGDLS and CDR2 YYNGEE. CDR3 region: CASSPTGLARGNEQFF. The CDR3 DNA follows: TGTGCCAGCAGCCCGACGGGACTAGCGAGAGGGAATGAGCAGTTCTTC.

V is TRBV2 and J is TRBJ1-2; 8 positions match TRBD1. The junction had 8 bases not matched to a gene; V was cut back by 7 bases and J by 7 bases. This CDR3 comprises 13 residues. Germline lookup yields CDR1 SNHLY and CDR2 FYNNEI. The DNA of the CDR3 is TGTGCCAGCACCCCAGACAGGGGTCCTGGCTACACCTTC. Translation: CASTPDRGPGYTF.

This chain links TRBV3-1 (or the pseudogene TRBV3-2) with TRBJ1-4; 7 bases are shared with TRBD1. V gave up 0 bases and J gave up 0 bases; unmatched junction bases: 7. Looked up from germline, CDR1 is LGHDT and CDR2 is YNNKEL (reference sequence). The CDR3 has 18 residues. CDR3 sequence (DNA): TGTGCCAGCAGCCAAGATCTTATGCAGGGGGCAACTAATGAAAAACTGTTTTTT. It codes for CASSQDLMQGATNEKLFF.

The gene calls are TRBV5-1 and TRBJ1-1, with TRBD1 as a possible D gene (5 bases). The CDR3 runs 14 residues. Germline V gives CDR1 SGHRS, CDR2 YFSETQ. The V end lost 1 base, the J end lost 4 bases, and 11 bases lay between the germline ends. The CDR3 coding sequence is TGCGCCAGCAGCTTGCTTTTTCAGGGCACTGAAGCTTTCTTT. Translated: CASSLLFQGTEAFF.

The chain is built from TRBV6-5 and TRBJ1-6, with unresolved D. Trimming left V 4 bases short and J 4 bases short, with 14 bases between. Germline V CDR1 and CDR2: MNHEY, SVGAGI. The length of the CDR3 is 16 residues. Written as DNA, the CDR3 is TGTGCCAGCAGTTCCAGCCTCCTAGAATATAATTCACCCCTCCACTTT. Amino acid sequence: CASSSSLLEYNSPLHF.